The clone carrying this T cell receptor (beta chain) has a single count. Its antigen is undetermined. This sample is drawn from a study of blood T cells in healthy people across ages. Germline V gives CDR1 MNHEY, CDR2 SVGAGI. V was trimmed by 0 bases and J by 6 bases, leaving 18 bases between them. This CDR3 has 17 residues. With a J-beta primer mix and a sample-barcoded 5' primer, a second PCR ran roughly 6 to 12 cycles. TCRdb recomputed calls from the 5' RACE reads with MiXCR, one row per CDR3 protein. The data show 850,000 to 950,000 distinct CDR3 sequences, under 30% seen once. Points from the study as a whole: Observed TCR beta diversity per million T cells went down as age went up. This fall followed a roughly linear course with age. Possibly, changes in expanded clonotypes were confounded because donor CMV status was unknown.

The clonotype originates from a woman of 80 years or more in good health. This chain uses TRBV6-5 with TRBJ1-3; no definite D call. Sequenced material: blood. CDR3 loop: CASSYSSFGRQENTIYF. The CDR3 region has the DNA TGTGCCAGCAGTTACTCATCTTTCGGCAGGCAAGAAAACACCATATATTTT.